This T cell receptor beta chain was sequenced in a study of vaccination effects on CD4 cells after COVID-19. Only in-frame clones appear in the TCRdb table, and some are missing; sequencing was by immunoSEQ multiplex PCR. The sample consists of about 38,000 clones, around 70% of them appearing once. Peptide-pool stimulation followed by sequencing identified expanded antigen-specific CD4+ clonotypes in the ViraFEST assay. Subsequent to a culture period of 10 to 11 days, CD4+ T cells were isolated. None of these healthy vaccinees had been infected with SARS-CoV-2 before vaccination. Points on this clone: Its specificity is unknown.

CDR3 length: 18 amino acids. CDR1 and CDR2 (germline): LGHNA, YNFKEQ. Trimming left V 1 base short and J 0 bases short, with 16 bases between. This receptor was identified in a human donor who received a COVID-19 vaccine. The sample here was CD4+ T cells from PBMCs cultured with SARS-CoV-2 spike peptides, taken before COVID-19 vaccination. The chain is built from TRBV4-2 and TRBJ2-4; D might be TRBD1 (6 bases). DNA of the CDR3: TGTGCCAGCAGCCAAGTGGACAGTACACTGATAGCCAAAAACATTCAGTACTTC. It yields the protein CASSQVDSTLIAKNIQYF.